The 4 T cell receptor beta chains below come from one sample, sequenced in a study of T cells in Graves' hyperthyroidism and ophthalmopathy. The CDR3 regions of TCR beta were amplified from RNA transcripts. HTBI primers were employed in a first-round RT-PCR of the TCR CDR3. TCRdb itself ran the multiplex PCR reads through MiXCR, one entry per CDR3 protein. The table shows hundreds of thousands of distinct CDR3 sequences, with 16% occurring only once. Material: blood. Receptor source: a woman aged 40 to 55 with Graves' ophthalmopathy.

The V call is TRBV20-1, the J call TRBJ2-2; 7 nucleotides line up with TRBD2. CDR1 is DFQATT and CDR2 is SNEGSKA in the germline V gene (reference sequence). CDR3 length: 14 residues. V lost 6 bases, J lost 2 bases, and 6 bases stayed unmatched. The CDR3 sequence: CSAPGTKNTGELFF. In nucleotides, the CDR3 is TGCAGTGCCCCCGGGACTAAAAACACCGGGGAGCTGTTTTTT.

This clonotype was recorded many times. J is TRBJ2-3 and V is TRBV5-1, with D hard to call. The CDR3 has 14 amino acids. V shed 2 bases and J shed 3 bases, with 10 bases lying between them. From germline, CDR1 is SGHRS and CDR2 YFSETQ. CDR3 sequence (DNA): TGCGCCAGCAGCTTCCCGGGCAGGACAGATACGCAGTATTTT. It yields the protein CASSFPGRTDTQYF.

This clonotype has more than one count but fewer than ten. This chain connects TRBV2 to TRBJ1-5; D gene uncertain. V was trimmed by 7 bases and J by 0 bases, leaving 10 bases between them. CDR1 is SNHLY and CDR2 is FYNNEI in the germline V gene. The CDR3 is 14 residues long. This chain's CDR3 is CASNRYYSNQPQHF. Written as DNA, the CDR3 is TGTGCCAGCAACAGATATTATAGCAATCAGCCCCAGCATTTT. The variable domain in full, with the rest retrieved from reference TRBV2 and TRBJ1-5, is EPEVTQTPSHQVTQMGQEVILRCVPISNHLYFYWYRQILGQKVEFLVSFYNNEISEKSEIFDDQFSVERPDGSNFTLKIRSTKLEDSAMYFCASNRYYSNQPQHFGDGTRLSIL.

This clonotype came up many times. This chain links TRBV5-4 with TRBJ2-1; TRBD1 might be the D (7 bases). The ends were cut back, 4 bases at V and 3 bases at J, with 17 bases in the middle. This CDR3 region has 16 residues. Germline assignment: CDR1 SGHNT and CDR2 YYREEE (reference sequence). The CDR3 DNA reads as TGTGCCAGCAGCCAGGGGGGCCAGAACTACTACAATGAGCAGTTCTTC. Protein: CASSQGGQNYYNEQFF. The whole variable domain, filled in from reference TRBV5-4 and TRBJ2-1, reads ETGVTQSPTHLIKTRGQQVTLRCSSQSGHNTVSWYQQALGQGPQFIFQYYREEENGRGNFPPRFSGLQFPNYSSELNVNALELDDSALYLCASSQGGQNYYNEQFFGPGTRLTVL.